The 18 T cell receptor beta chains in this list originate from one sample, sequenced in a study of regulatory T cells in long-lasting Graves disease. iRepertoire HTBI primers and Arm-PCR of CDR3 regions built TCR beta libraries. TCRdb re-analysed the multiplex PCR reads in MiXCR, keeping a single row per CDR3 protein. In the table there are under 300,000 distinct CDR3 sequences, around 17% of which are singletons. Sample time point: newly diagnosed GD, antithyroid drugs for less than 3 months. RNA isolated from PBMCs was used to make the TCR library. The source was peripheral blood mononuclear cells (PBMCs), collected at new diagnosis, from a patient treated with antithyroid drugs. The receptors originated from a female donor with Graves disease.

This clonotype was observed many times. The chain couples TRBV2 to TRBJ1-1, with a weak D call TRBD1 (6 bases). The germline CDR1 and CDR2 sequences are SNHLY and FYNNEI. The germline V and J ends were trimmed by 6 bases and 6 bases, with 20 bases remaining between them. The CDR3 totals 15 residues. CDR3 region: CASSRGLTFGAEAFF. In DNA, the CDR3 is TGTGCCAGCAGCAGGGGATTAACCTTTGGGGCTGAAGCTTTCTTT.

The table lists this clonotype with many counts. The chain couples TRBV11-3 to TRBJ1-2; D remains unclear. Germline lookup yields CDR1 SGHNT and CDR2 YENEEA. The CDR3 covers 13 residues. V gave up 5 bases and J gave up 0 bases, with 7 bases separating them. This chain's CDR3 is CASSQGPNYGYTF. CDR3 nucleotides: TGTGCCAGCAGCCAAGGACCTAACTATGGCTACACCTTC.

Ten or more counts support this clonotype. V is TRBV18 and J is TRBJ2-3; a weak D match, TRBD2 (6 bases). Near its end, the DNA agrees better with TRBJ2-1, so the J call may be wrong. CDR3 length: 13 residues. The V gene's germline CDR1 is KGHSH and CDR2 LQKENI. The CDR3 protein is CASSPQEGGMQFF. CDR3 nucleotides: TGTGCCAGCTCACCACAAGAGGGAGGAATGCAGTTCTTC.

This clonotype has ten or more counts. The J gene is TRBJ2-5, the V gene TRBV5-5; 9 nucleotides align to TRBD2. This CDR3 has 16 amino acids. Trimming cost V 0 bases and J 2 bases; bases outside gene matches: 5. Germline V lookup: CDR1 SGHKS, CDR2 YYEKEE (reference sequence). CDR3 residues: CASSLVGTSRQETQYF. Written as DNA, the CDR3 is TGTGCCAGCAGCTTGGTCGGGACTAGCAGACAAGAGACCCAGTACTTC.

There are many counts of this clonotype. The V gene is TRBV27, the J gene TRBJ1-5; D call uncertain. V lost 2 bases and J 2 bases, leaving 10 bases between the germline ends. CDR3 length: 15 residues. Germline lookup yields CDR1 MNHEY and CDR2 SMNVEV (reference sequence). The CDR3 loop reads CASSLIGQGNQPQHF. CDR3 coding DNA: TGTGCCAGCAGTTTAATAGGTCAGGGCAATCAGCCCCAGCATTTT.

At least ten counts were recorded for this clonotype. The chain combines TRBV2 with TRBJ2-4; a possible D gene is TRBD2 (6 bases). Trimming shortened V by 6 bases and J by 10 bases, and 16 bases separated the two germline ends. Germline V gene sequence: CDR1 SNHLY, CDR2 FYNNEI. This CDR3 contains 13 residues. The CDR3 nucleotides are TGTGCCAGCAGGGGGGGAGACCTCTCTATTCAGTACTTC. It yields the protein CASRGGDLSIQYF.

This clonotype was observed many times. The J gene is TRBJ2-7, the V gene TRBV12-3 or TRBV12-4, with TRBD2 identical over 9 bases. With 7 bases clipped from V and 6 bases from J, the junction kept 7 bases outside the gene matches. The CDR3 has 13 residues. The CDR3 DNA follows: TGTGCCAGCATAGCGGGAGAAGGGGGCGAGCAGTACTTC. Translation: CASIAGEGGEQYF.

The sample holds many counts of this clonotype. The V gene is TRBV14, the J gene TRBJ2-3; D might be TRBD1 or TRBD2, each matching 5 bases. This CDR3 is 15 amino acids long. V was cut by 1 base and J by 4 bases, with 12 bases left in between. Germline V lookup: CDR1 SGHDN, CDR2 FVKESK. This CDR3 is CASSQVSPGPDTQYF. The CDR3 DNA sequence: TGTGCCAGCAGCCAAGTGTCCCCGGGGCCAGATACGCAGTATTTT.

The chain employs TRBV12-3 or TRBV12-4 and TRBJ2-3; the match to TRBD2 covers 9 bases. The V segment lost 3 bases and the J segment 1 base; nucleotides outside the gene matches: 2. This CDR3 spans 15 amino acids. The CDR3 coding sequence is TGTGCCAGCAGTTTGCCTAGCGGGGGCACAGATACGCAGTATTTT. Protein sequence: CASSLPSGGTDTQYF.

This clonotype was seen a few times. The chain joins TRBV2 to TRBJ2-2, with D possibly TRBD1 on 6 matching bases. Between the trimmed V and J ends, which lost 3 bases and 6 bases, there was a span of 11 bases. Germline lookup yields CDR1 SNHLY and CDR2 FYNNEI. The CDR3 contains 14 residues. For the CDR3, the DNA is TGTGCCAGCAGTGATTCAGGGGCTGCCGGGGAGCTGTTTTTT. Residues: CASSDSGAAGELFF.

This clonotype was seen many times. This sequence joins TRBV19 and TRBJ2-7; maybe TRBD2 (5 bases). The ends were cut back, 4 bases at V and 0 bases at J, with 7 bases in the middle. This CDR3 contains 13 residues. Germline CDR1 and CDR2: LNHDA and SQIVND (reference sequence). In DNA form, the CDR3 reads TGTGCCAGTAGTAGACTAATCTCCTACGAGCAGTACTTC. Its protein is CASSRLISYEQYF.

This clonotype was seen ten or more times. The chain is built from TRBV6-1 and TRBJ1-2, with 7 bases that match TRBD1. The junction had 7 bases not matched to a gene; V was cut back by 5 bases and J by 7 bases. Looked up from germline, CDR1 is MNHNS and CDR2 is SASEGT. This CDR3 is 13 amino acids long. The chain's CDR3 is CASSHGTATGYTF. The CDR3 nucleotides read TGTGCCAGCAGTCACGGGACAGCAACTGGCTACACCTTC.

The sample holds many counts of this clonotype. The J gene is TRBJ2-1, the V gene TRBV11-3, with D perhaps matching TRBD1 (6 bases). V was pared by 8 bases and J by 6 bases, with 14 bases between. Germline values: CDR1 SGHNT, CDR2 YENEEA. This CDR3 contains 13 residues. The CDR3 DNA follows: TGTGCCAGCGGTCAGGGGATAAGCAATGAGCAGTTCTTC. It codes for CASGQGISNEQFF. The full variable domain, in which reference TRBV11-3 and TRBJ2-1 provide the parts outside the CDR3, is EAGVVQSPRYKIIEKKQPVAFWCNPISGHNTLYWYLQNLGQGPELLIRYENEEAVDDSQLPKDRFSAERLKGVDSTLKIQPAELGDSAVYLCASGQGISNEQFFGPGTRLTVL.

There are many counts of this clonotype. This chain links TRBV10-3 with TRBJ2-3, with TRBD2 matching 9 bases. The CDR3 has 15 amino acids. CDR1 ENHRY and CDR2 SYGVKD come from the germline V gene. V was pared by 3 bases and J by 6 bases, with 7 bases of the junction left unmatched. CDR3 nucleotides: TGTGCCATCAGTGATCCTAGCGGGGAAAGGGATACGCAGTATTTT. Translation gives CAISDPSGERDTQYF.

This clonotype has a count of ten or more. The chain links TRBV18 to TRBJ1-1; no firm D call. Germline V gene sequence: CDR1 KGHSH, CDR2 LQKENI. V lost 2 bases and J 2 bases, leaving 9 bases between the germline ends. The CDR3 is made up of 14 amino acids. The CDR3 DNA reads TGTGCCAGCTCACCAGGTACCAGCAACACTGAAGCTTTCTTT. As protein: CASSPGTSNTEAFF.

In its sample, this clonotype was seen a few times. CDR3 region: CAWSPPEPGPYEQYF. As DNA, the CDR3 is TGTGCCTGGAGTCCCCCGGAGCCAGGCCCCTACGAGCAGTACTTC. The chain has TRBV30 and TRBJ2-7; no definite D call. The CDR3 totals 15 residues. V was cut by 2 bases and J by 2 bases, with 16 bases left in between. CDR1 GTSNPN and CDR2 SVGIG come from the germline V gene (reference sequence).

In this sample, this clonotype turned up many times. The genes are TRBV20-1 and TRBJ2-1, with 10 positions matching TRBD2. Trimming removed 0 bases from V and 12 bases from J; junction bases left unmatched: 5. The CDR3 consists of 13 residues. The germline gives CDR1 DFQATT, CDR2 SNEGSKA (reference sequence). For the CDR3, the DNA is TGCAGTGCTAGAGATTCCTTAGCGGGGGGGCAGTTCTTC. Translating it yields CSARDSLAGGQFF.

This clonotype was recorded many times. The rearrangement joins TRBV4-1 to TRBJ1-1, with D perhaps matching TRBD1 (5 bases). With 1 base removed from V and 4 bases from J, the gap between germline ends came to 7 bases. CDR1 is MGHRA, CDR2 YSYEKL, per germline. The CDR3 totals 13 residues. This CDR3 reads CASSQVRVTEAFF. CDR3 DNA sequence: TGCGCCAGCAGCCAAGTCAGGGTCACTGAAGCTTTCTTT.